The present T cell receptor (beta chain) was sequenced within a study of CD4+ T cells in melanoma. CDR3 length equals 16 residues. Looked up from germline, CDR1 is MGHRA and CDR2 is YSYEKL. Between the trimmed V and J ends, which lost 1 base and 4 bases, there was a span of 13 bases. This clone was observed at least ten times. Its target is unknown. The study's findings and limits: Diverse differentiation states were reported for melanoma neoantigen-specific CD4+ T cells.

TCRdb's table, derived via immunoSEQ multiplex PCR, lists solely in-frame clones and lacks some. This sample yields tens of thousands of clones, of which 60% to 75% are seen a single time; around 4.8% belongs to the top ten. The V call is TRBV4-1, the J call TRBJ2-2, with unresolved D. The source of this sequence is a human donor with melanoma. Input material: tumor tissue. The CDR3 loop is CASSQAGVGITGELFF. The CDR3 DNA sequence: TGCGCCAGCAGCCAAGCTGGGGTGGGGATCACCGGGGAGCTGTTTTTT.